These 25 T cell receptor beta chains originate from one sample sequenced in a study of blood T cell repertoires in COVID-19. Repertoires were generated with immunoSEQ multiplex PCR, while TCRdb's copy carries only in-frame clones and drops some. The table lists just under 150,000 clones, around 84% of them singletons. The sequencing sample was made of peripheral blood. The receptors stem from a human donor in a cohort sampled during active COVID-19.

V is TRBV6-5 and J is TRBJ1-1; D may be TRBD1 (5 bases). The germline gives CDR1 MNHEY, CDR2 SVGAGI. This CDR3 is built from 14 residues. The ends were cut back, 0 bases at V and 8 bases at J, with 13 bases in the middle. Here the CDR3 DNA reads TGTGCCAGCAGTTACTCTGGGCAGGGCCCCGAAGCTTTCTTT. As protein: CASSYSGQGPEAFF.

To note about this clone: The sample contains more than one DNA sequence encoding this CDR3. The rearrangement links TRBV7-3 to TRBJ2-3; a possible D gene is TRBD2 (6 bases). The CDR3 sequence is 13 residues long. The V gene lost 3 bases and the J gene lost 3 bases, with 7 bases spanning the gap. Germline CDR1 reads SGHTA; CDR2 reads FQGTGA. CDR3: CASSFGGTDTQYF. The DNA of the CDR3 is TGTGCCAGCAGCTTCGGGGGAACAGATACGCAGTATTTT.

V gene TRBV2 combines with J gene TRBJ1-5; the D gene is possibly TRBD1 (6 bases). This CDR3 has 14 amino acids. Germline CDR1 SNHLY, CDR2 FYNNEI. Trimming cost V 5 bases and J 4 bases, with 12 bases left between them. In DNA form, the CDR3 reads TGTGCCAGCAGTTTACAACAGGGAAATCAGCCCCAGCATTTT. This codes for CASSLQQGNQPQHF.

This clone was seen many times. The chain combines TRBV18 with TRBJ1-6, with 8 nucleotides matching TRBD1. The germline V gene encodes CDR1 KGHSH and CDR2 LQKENI. This CDR3 contains 15 residues. V shed 5 bases and J 3 bases; nucleotides not matched to a gene: 3. This chain's CDR3 is CASSSGTGYNSPLHF. Written as DNA, the CDR3 is TGTGCCAGCTCATCCGGGACAGGCTATAATTCACCCCTCCACTTT.

The CDR3 nucleotides are TGTGCCAATAGCGGGAGGGCCACAGATACGCAGTATTTT. This translates into CANSGRATDTQYF. V gene TRBV10-3 combines with J gene TRBJ2-3; 11 nucleotides match TRBD2. The CDR3 is 13 residues long. The germline CDR1 and CDR2 sequences are ENHRY and SYGVKD. V shed 10 bases, J shed 2 bases, and the junction held 2 bases outside the gene matches.

V gene TRBV4-2 combines with J gene TRBJ2-1, with 7 bases identical to TRBD2. V lost 0 bases to trimming and J lost 4 bases; unmatched junction nucleotides: 12. The germline gives CDR1 LGHNA, CDR2 YNFKEQ. The CDR3 contains 18 residues. The CDR3 loop reads CASSQDLGLAELYNEQFF. DNA for the CDR3: TGTGCCAGCAGCCAAGATTTGGGGCTAGCGGAACTTTACAATGAGCAGTTCTTC.

The chain carries TRBV27 and TRBJ2-3, with TRBD2 matching 10 bases. Germline CDR1 and CDR2: MNHEY and SMNVEV (reference sequence). There are 14 residues in the CDR3. The V and J ends lost 5 bases and 5 bases, in that order; junction bases with no gene match: 4. The CDR3: CASSLTSGEDTQYF. CDR3 coding DNA: TGTGCCAGCAGTCTCACTAGCGGGGAAGATACGCAGTATTTT.

This chain connects TRBV11-2 to TRBJ2-7; tentatively, D is TRBD1 (6 bases). CDR1 is SGHAT, CDR2 FQNNGV, per germline. The V and J ends lost 1 base and 4 bases respectively, with 11 bases between them. This CDR3 region has 14 residues. The DNA of the CDR3 is TGTGCCAGCAGCTTAGGCTCAAGGGGGTACGAGCAGTACGTC. Amino acid sequence: CASSLGSRGYEQYV.

This clone has a handful of counts. This sequence joins TRBV12-3 or TRBV12-4 and TRBJ1-2; D is uncertain. The CDR3 has 13 residues. Trimming cost V 3 bases and J 7 bases, with 12 bases left between them. The DNA for the CDR3 is TGTGCCAGCAGTTTTTTGGGCGACGGTGGCTACACCTTC. It encodes CASSFLGDGGYTF.

The J gene is TRBJ2-7, the V gene TRBV9; maybe TRBD1 (6 bases). The CDR3 length is 15 residues. Trimming left V 4 bases short and J 5 bases short, with 19 bases between. The V gene's germline CDR1 is SGDLS and CDR2 YYNGEE. The CDR3 here is CASSRGQSVLDEQYF. The CDR3 nucleotides are TGTGCCAGCAGCAGAGGACAGTCGGTCTTGGACGAGCAGTACTTC.

The J gene is TRBJ2-5, the V gene TRBV6-5; 11 nucleotides line up with TRBD2. Germline V gene sequence: CDR1 MNHEY, CDR2 SVGAGI. The CDR3 consists of 15 residues. Trimming removed 0 bases from V and 5 bases from J; junction bases left unmatched: 2. The CDR3 protein is CASSYSRLAGETQYF. The CDR3 region has the DNA TGTGCCAGCAGTTACTCGAGACTAGCGGGGGAGACCCAGTACTTC.

In this sample, this clone turned up once. The chain couples TRBV11-2 to TRBJ1-4; 12 nucleotides align to TRBD1. CDR1 and CDR2 (germline): SGHAT, FQNNGV. The CDR3 is made up of 16 amino acids. Trimming at V came to 4 bases and at J to 7 bases, leaving 7 bases not matched to a gene. CDR3 in amino acids: CASSSRLGQGAEKLFF. CDR3 sequence (DNA): TGTGCCAGCAGCTCCCGATTGGGACAGGGGGCTGAAAAACTGTTTTTT.

This clone was seen just once. The chain is built from TRBV7-3 and TRBJ2-1; D possibly corresponds to TRBD2 (5 bases). Germline V gene lookup returns CDR1 SGHTA and CDR2 FQGTGA. With 4 bases removed from V and 9 bases from J, the gap between germline ends came to 16 bases. The CDR3 consists of 14 residues. The CDR3 loop reads CASSYGIAQGEQFF. The CDR3 bases are TGTGCCAGCAGCTACGGGATAGCACAAGGTGAGCAGTTCTTC. Full variable domain (remainder filled in from reference TRBV7-3 and TRBJ2-1): GAGVSQTPSNKVTEKGKYVELRCDPISGHTALYWYRQSLGQGPEFLIYFQGTGAADDSGLPNDRFFAVRPEGSVSTLKIQRTERGDSAVYLCASSYGIAQGEQFFGPGTRLTVL.

The table lists this clone with a few counts. J is TRBJ1-1 and V is TRBV4-2; no reliable D call. There are 14 residues in the CDR3. Trimming took off 4 bases at V and 4 bases at J, with 13 bases between the two ends. CDR1 is LGHNA, CDR2 YNFKEQ, per germline. The CDR3 loop is CASSLTAGSTEAFF. The DNA of the CDR3 is TGTGCCAGCAGCCTAACAGCGGGAAGCACTGAAGCTTTCTTT.

V is TRBV6-1 and J is TRBJ2-3; 7 nucleotides line up with TRBD1. Germline CDR1 reads MNHNS; CDR2 reads SASEGT. There are 14 residues in the CDR3. J was trimmed by 4 bases and V by 3 bases; bases with no gene match: 4. The CDR3 DNA reads as TGTGCCAGCAGTGACAGGGGGATGGCAGATACGCAGTATTTT. Residues: CASSDRGMADTQYF.

This rearrangement joins TRBV18 to TRBJ1-1; possible D gene TRBD1, 6 bases. The CDR3 has 15 amino acids. Trimming left V 3 bases short and J 4 bases short, with 15 bases between. Germline values: CDR1 KGHSH, CDR2 LQKENI. This chain's CDR3 is CASSPSGGRVTEAFF. Here the CDR3 DNA reads TGTGCCAGCTCACCTAGCGGGGGGCGGGTCACTGAAGCTTTCTTT.

The rearrangement uses TRBV7-9 and TRBJ1-2; 7 bases are shared with TRBD1. Germline CDR1 is SEHNR and CDR2 is FQNEAQ (reference sequence). This CDR3 comprises 15 residues. V lost 5 bases to trimming and J lost 3 bases; unmatched junction nucleotides: 9. CDR3 sequence (DNA): TGTGCCAGCAGCCCCGGACAGGAGCAATACTATGGCTACACCTTC. Translation gives CASSPGQEQYYGYTF.

The chain has TRBV5-4 and TRBJ2-1; a possible D gene is TRBD2 (6 bases). Germline CDR1 reads SGHNT; CDR2 reads YYREEE (reference sequence). The CDR3 has 15 residues. Trimming took 0 bases from V and 9 from J, leaving 16 bases between them. The CDR3 region is CASSLVASVRGEQFF. In DNA, the CDR3 is TGTGCCAGCAGCTTGGTGGCTAGCGTTCGGGGTGAGCAGTTCTTC.

This clone was seen a few times. This rearrangement joins TRBV30 to TRBJ1-5; possible D gene TRBD1, 6 bases. Germline CDR1 reads GTSNPN; CDR2 reads SVGIG (reference sequence). This CDR3 comprises 14 residues. Trimming cost V 0 bases and J 6 bases, with 12 bases left between them. Here the CDR3 DNA reads TGTGCCTGGAGTGTAACACAGGGTTCTCAGCCCCAGCATTTT. Translating gives CAWSVTQGSQPQHF.

The CDR3 nucleotides read TGTGCCAGTAGTATAAGGACTAGCGGGCTCTCCTACAATGAGCAGTTCTTC. Amino acids: CASSIRTSGLSYNEQFF. The chain links TRBV19 to TRBJ2-1; 11 nucleotides agree with TRBD2. Trimming cost V 2 bases and J 0 bases; bases outside gene matches: 3. CDR1 is LNHDA, CDR2 SQIVND, per germline (reference sequence). The CDR3 extends over 17 amino acids.

The J gene is TRBJ2-3, the V gene TRBV7-6, with D unclear. The CDR3 extends over 14 amino acids. The V and J ends lost 1 base and 0 bases respectively, with 5 bases between them. Germline V gene data show CDR1 as SGHVS and CDR2 as FNYEAQ. The CDR3 reads CASSLVGSTDTQYF. The CDR3 bases are TGTGCCAGCAGCTTAGTCGGTAGCACAGATACGCAGTATTTT.

V and J are TRBV11-3 and TRBJ1-1; no clear D. The V and J ends lost 5 bases and 2 bases respectively, with 9 bases between them. The CDR3 has 13 amino acids. Germline-derived CDR1 and CDR2 are SGHNT and YENEEA. CDR3 sequence: CASSPSPNTEAFF. The CDR3 nucleotides read TGTGCCAGCAGCCCGAGCCCAAACACTGAAGCTTTCTTT.

The chain recombines TRBV4-1 with TRBJ1-2; 10 positions agree with TRBD1. This CDR3 contains 17 residues. The V segment lost 0 bases and the J segment 4 bases; nucleotides outside the gene matches: 8. Germline V lookup: CDR1 MGHRA, CDR2 YSYEKL. The chain's CDR3 is CASSQDGRTGGFYGYTF. The CDR3 DNA sequence: TGCGCCAGCAGCCAAGATGGGCGGACAGGGGGGTTCTATGGCTACACCTTC.

The chain is built from TRBV4-2 and TRBJ1-6, with 7 bases matching TRBD1. The CDR3 totals 16 residues. Trimming at V came to 1 base and at J to 7 bases, leaving 7 bases not matched to a gene. The germline gives CDR1 LGHNA, CDR2 YNFKEQ. The CDR3 region is CASSQAPGQLNSPLHF. CDR3 DNA sequence: TGTGCCAGCAGCCAAGCCCCGGGACAGTTGAATTCACCCCTCCACTTT.

The chain joins TRBV10-3 to TRBJ2-3; 7 bases map to TRBD1. There are 15 residues in the CDR3. With V trimmed by 4 bases and J by 0 bases, 4 bases remained unmatched. Per the germline V gene, CDR1 is ENHRY and CDR2 is SYGVKD. The CDR3 DNA reads TGTGCCATCAGTGTGGGACAGCCGAGCACAGATACGCAGTATTTT. Translated: CAISVGQPSTDTQYF.